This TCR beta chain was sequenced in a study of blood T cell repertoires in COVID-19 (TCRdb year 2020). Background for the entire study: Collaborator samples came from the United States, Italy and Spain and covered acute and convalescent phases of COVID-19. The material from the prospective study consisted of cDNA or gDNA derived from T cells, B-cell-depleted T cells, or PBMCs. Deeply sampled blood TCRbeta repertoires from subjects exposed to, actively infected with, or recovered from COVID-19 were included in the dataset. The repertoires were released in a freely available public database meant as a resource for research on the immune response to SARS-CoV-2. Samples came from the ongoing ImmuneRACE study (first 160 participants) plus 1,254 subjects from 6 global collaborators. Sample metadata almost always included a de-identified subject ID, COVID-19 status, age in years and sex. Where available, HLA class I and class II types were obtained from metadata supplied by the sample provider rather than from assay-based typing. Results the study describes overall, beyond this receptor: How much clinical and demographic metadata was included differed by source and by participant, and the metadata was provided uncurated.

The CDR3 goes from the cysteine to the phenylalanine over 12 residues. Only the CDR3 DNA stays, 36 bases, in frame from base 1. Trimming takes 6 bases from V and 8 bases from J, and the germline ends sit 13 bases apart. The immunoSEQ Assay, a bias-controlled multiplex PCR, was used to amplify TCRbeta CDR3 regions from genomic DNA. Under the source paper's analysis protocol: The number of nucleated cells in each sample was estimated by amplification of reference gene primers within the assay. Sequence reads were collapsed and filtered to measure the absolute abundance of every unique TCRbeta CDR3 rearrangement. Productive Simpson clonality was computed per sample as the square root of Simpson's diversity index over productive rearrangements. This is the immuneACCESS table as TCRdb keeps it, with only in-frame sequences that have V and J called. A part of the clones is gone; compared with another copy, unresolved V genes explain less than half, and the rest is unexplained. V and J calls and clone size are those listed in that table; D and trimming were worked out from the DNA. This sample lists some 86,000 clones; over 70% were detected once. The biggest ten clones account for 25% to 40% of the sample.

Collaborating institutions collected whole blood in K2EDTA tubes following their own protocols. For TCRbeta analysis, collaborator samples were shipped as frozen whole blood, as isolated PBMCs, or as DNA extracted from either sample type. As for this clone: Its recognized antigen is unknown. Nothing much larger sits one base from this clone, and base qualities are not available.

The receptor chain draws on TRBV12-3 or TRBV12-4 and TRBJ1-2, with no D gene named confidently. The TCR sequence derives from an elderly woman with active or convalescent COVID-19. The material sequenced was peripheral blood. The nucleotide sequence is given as TGTGCCAGCAGGACGCCCCTGGGCGGCTACACCTTC. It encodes CASRTPLGGYTF.